Listed here are 31 T cell receptor beta chains from one sample, sequenced in a study of T cell responses to AZD1222 COVID-19 vaccine. Here immunoSEQ multiplex PCR was the method, and the copy in TCRdb shows in-frame clones only, minus some. Among about 130,000 clones listed, over 90% were seen once. Sequencing was performed on peripheral blood, taken on day 0 of AZD1222 vaccination. These receptors were collected from an adult in good health.

V is TRBV6-5 and J is TRBJ2-2; the D is unclear. Germline-derived CDR1 and CDR2 are MNHEY and SVGAGI. V was pared by 8 bases and J by 3 bases, with 10 bases between. The CDR3 runs to 13 residues. CDR3 nucleotides: TGTGCCAGCTCTGCCGCGTACACCGGGGAGCTGTTTTTT. Protein: CASSAAYTGELFF.

The chain joins TRBV7-2 to TRBJ2-1, with TRBD2 matching 10 bases. Germline CDR1 SGHTA, CDR2 FQGNSA. J was trimmed by 8 bases and V by 6 bases; bases with no gene match: 7. There are 14 residues in the CDR3. CDR3 region: CASRAGGPGDEQFF. The CDR3 DNA reads TGTGCCAGCAGAGCGGGAGGGCCTGGAGATGAGCAGTTCTTC.

The chain has TRBV5-5 and TRBJ1-4, with a possible D match to TRBD1 (5 bases). There are 15 residues in the CDR3. Trimming shortened V by 4 bases and J by 2 bases, and 12 bases separated the two germline ends. CDR1 is SGHKS, CDR2 YYEKEE, per germline (reference sequence). In nucleotides, the CDR3 is TGTGCCAGCAGCCTTGGAGACAGTACTAATGAAAAACTGTTTTTT. This encodes CASSLGDSTNEKLFF. Variable domain in full (rest from reference TRBV5-5 and TRBJ1-4): DAGVTQSPTHLIKTRGQQVTLRCSPISGHKSVSWYQQVLGQGPQFIFQYYEKEERGRGNFPDRFSARQFPNYSSELNVNALLLGDSALYLCASSLGDSTNEKLFFGSGTQLSVL.

The chain is built from TRBV5-1 and TRBJ2-2; 9 bases map to TRBD2. Germline trimming cut 4 bases from V and 4 bases from J; bases unmatched to any gene: 8. Germline loops: CDR1 SGHRS, CDR2 YFSETQ. The length of the CDR3 is 16 residues. In DNA form, the CDR3 reads TGCGCCAGCAGCCTAATAGCGGGAGCGGGCACCGGGGAGCTGTTTTTT. The encoded protein is CASSLIAGAGTGELFF. Combining the CDR3 with reference TRBV5-1 and TRBJ2-2 gives the whole variable domain KAGVTQTPRYLIKTRGQQVTLSCSPISGHRSVSWYQQTPGQGLQFLFEYFSETQRNKGNFPGRFSGRQFSNSRSEMNVSTLELGDSALYLCASSLIAGAGTGELFFGEGSRLTVL.

V usage is TRBV4-1 and J usage is TRBJ2-5; D unclear. V lost 4 bases to trimming and J lost 1 base, with 7 bases between them. The CDR3 covers 13 residues. Germline CDR1 and CDR2: MGHRA and YSYEKL. The CDR3 region has the DNA TGCGCCAGCAGCCCAAGGATCCAAGAGACCCAGTACTTC. Translating gives CASSPRIQETQYF.

The V call is TRBV19, the J call TRBJ2-4; the match to TRBD1 covers 8 bases. CDR3 size: 16 residues. After removal of 0 bases from V and 8 bases from J, the junction contained 9 bases not matched to a gene. In germline, CDR1 is LNHDA, CDR2 SQIVND (reference sequence). The CDR3 region has the DNA TGTGCCAGTAGTATAGATTCCTTGACAGGGGAGGACATTCAGTACTTC. Its translation: CASSIDSLTGEDIQYF.

The J gene is TRBJ2-1, the V gene TRBV15, with 15 bases aligning to TRBD2. This CDR3 is built from 19 residues. The junction had 10 bases not matched to a gene; V was cut back by 3 bases and J by 4 bases. Germline CDR1 reads LNHNV; CDR2 reads YYDKDF (reference sequence). The CDR3 loop is CATSSGLAGGSVPYNEQFF. The CDR3 coding sequence is TGTGCCACCAGCAGCGGACTAGCGGGAGGGTCTGTCCCTTACAATGAGCAGTTCTTC.

The chain's CDR3 is CSARTELNTEAFF. In nucleotides, the CDR3 is TGCAGCGCCCGGACGGAATTGAACACTGAAGCTTTCTTT. The chain carries TRBV29-1 and TRBJ1-1; D gene uncertain. Trimming took 7 bases from V and 0 from J, leaving 12 bases between them. The germline CDR1 and CDR2 sequences are SQVTM and ANQGSEA. This CDR3 region has 13 residues.

The chain is built from TRBV12-3 or TRBV12-4 and TRBJ1-2; D is unresolved. The CDR3 totals 13 residues. V lost 3 bases and J lost 5, with 10 bases in between. In DNA, the CDR3 is TGTGCCAGCAGTTTGGGAGAAGTGTATGGCTACACCTTC. This translates into CASSLGEVYGYTF.

The count of this clone is one. The chain has TRBV27 and TRBJ2-2; D might be TRBD2 (5 bases). Per the germline V gene, CDR1 is MNHEY and CDR2 is SMNVEV (reference sequence). This CDR3 contains 13 residues. V lost 5 bases and J 7 bases, leaving 11 bases between the germline ends. The chain's CDR3 is CASSPLAGGELFF. CDR3 nucleotides: TGTGCCAGCAGTCCCCTGGCGGGCGGGGAGCTGTTTTTT.

The J gene is TRBJ1-3, the V gene TRBV25-1; the D gene is possibly TRBD1 (6 bases). Trimming shortened V by 3 bases and J by 0 bases, and 12 bases separated the two germline ends. CDR1 is MGHDK, CDR2 SYGVNS, per germline. This CDR3 comprises 16 residues. The CDR3 sequence is CASSDLDRGSGNTIYF. Here the CDR3 DNA reads TGTGCCAGCAGTGACCTGGACAGAGGCTCTGGAAACACCATATATTTT.

The chain has TRBV7-9 and TRBJ1-2; D possibly corresponds to TRBD1 (5 bases). Germline V lookup: CDR1 SEHNR, CDR2 FQNEAQ (reference sequence). The CDR3 runs 15 residues. V lost 0 bases to trimming and J lost 0 bases, with 8 bases between them. The CDR3 coding sequence is TGTGCCAGCAGCTTAGCTGACAGCGCTAACTATGGCTACACCTTC. Its protein product is CASSLADSANYGYTF.

Only one count was recorded for this clone. The chain joins TRBV19 to TRBJ1-5, with a possible D match to TRBD1 (5 bases). The V gene lost 5 bases and the J gene lost 4 bases, with 12 bases spanning the gap. Germline CDR1 reads LNHDA; CDR2 reads SQIVND (reference sequence). The CDR3 has 14 residues. CDR3 sequence (DNA): TGTGCCAGTAGTTCAGGGACTGGAAATCAGCCCCAGCATTTT. Its protein product is CASSSGTGNQPQHF.

The rearrangement uses TRBV2 and TRBJ1-1, with D unclear. V lost 4 bases to trimming and J lost 2 bases, with 8 bases between them. Germline CDR1 is SNHLY and CDR2 is FYNNEI. The CDR3 has 13 residues. CDR3 protein: CASSGEGNTEAFF. As DNA, the CDR3 is TGTGCCAGCAGTGGTGAGGGTAACACTGAAGCTTTCTTT.

The chain employs TRBV19 and TRBJ1-2; 8 bases line up with TRBD1. The CDR3 spans 13 residues. The V and J ends lost 7 bases and 5 bases, in that order; junction bases with no gene match: 6. The germline V gene has CDR1 LNHDA and CDR2 SQIVND (reference sequence). CDR3 amino acids: CASKGTGLYGYTF. The CDR3 nucleotides are TGTGCCAGTAAGGGGACAGGTTTATATGGCTACACCTTC.

The chain's CDR3 is CASSSTGLRNQPQHF. CDR3 bases: TGTGCCAGCAGTTCCACAGGGTTGAGGAATCAGCCCCAGCATTTT. This sequence joins TRBV6-5 and TRBJ1-5, with D perhaps TRBD1 (6 bases). CDR1 is MNHEY and CDR2 is SVGAGI in the germline V gene. V dropped 4 bases and J dropped 4 bases, with 14 bases sitting between them. The CDR3 has 15 amino acids.

This chain joins TRBV3-1 (or the pseudogene TRBV3-2) and TRBJ2-1; 8 bases agree with TRBD1. Losses at the gene ends were 4 bases for V and 10 bases for J; bases not matched to a gene: 6. Germline CDR1 and CDR2: LGHDT and YNNKEL (reference sequence). The CDR3 extends over 13 amino acids. The CDR3 is CASSLGWTGEQFF. Written as DNA, the CDR3 is TGTGCCAGCAGCCTAGGATGGACAGGGGAGCAGTTCTTC.

J is TRBJ1-4 and V is TRBV19; D unclear. Per germline, CDR1 LNHDA and CDR2 SQIVND (reference sequence). The V end was cut by 8 bases, the J end by 2 bases, with 9 bases between. The CDR3 length is 13 residues. CDR3 DNA sequence: TGTGCCAGTGAAGACGGGACTAATGAAAAACTGTTTTTT. Its protein is CASEDGTNEKLFF.

The chain uses TRBV7-9 and TRBJ1-1; 7 positions agree with TRBD1. Trimming at V came to 2 bases and at J to 7 bases, leaving 10 bases not matched to a gene. Looked up from germline, CDR1 is SEHNR and CDR2 is FQNEAQ (reference sequence). The CDR3 sequence is 15 residues long. CDR3 DNA: TGTGCCAGCAGCTTATCACAGGGGAGGAAGGGTGAAGCTTTCTTT. Encoded protein: CASSLSQGRKGEAFF.

V gene TRBV6-4 combines with J gene TRBJ1-1, with D unresolved. This CDR3 comprises 13 residues. V gave up 3 bases and J gave up 1 base, with 6 bases separating them. Germline loops: CDR1 MRHNA, CDR2 SNTAGT. The CDR3 DNA follows: TGTGCCAGCAGTGAAAGACGGAACACTGAAGCTTTCTTT. This gives the protein CASSERRNTEAFF.

This chain connects TRBV7-6 to TRBJ1-3, with D possibly TRBD1 on 6 matching bases. V was cut by 5 bases and J by 2 bases, with 16 bases left in between. This CDR3 is 16 amino acids long. Germline values: CDR1 SGHVS, CDR2 FNYEAQ. CDR3 in DNA: TGTGCCAGCAGCACAACCAGGGGTTCGGCTGGAAACACCATATATTTT. It codes for CASSTTRGSAGNTIYF. The variable domain in full, completed from reference TRBV7-6 and TRBJ1-3, reads GAGVSQSPRYKVTKRGQDVALRCDPISGHVSLYWYRQALGQGPEFLTYFNYEAQQDKSGLPNDRFSAERPEGSISTLTIQRTEQRDSAMYRCASSTTRGSAGNTIYFGEGSWLTVV.

The table lists this clone with a count of one. The genes are TRBV21-1 and TRBJ1-3; the table's D call, TRBD1, has no DNA check behind it. TRBV21-1 is annotated as a pseudogene. The CDR3 has 14 residues. In DNA, the CDR3 is TGTGCCGCGGTGTGGGACAGCTCTGGAAACACCATATATTTT. This gives the protein CAAVWDSSGNTIYF.

The genes are TRBV29-1 and TRBJ2-1; TRBD2 matches 12 bases. The CDR3 runs to 14 residues. J gave up 5 bases and V 6 bases, and 5 bases lay outside the gene matches. CDR1 and CDR2 from the germline V gene are SQVTM and ANQGSEA. CDR3 in amino acids: CSVWASGRDNEQFF. The CDR3 DNA reads as TGCAGCGTGTGGGCTAGCGGGAGGGACAATGAGCAGTTCTTC.

In its sample, this clone was seen once. This chain links TRBV27 with TRBJ2-1, with 14 bases identical to TRBD2. The V segment lost 4 bases and the J segment 3 bases; nucleotides outside the gene matches: 11. Germline lookup yields CDR1 MNHEY and CDR2 SMNVEV (reference sequence). The CDR3 has 19 residues. The CDR3 protein is CASSSPPGLAGAVYNEQFF. CDR3 nucleotides: TGTGCCAGCAGTTCCCCCCCGGGACTAGCGGGAGCGGTCTACAATGAGCAGTTCTTC.

The chain carries TRBV6-6 and TRBJ1-2; 11 bases are shared with TRBD1. The CDR3 runs to 13 residues. Per germline, CDR1 MNHNY and CDR2 SVGAGI (reference sequence). J gave up 12 bases and V 6 bases, and 9 bases lay outside the gene matches. CDR3 amino acids: CASSRADRGLDTF. The CDR3 DNA sequence: TGTGCCAGCAGCAGGGCGGACAGGGGGCTTGACACCTTC.

The chain employs TRBV21-1 and TRBJ1-3. TRBV21-1 is a pseudogene. There are 18 residues in the CDR3. CDR3 DNA: TGTGCCAGCAGCACTAGGGGGAGGCGGGAGATAAGGACGGACACCATATATTTT. This gives the protein CASSTRGRREIRTDTIYF.

This clone has more than one count but fewer than ten. This rearrangement joins TRBV30 to TRBJ2-7; 10 nucleotides line up with TRBD1. This CDR3 is built from 14 residues. Germline V gene sequence: CDR1 GTSNPN, CDR2 SVGIG (reference sequence). With V trimmed by 2 bases and J by 2 bases, 3 bases remained unmatched. The CDR3 sequence is CAWSPGQGTYEQYF. Here the CDR3 DNA reads TGTGCCTGGAGTCCGGGACAGGGGACCTACGAGCAGTACTTC.

V gene TRBV3-1 (or the pseudogene TRBV3-2) combines with J gene TRBJ2-7, with a possible D match to TRBD2 (5 bases). V was clipped by 2 bases and J by 6 bases, with 17 bases between them. This CDR3 contains 15 residues. Germline V gene lookup returns CDR1 LGHDT and CDR2 YNNKEL (reference sequence). This CDR3 reads CASSQSDLPGGEQYF. The CDR3 DNA follows: TGTGCCAGCAGCCAAAGTGACCTACCAGGAGGCGAGCAGTACTTC.

This clone appeared once. This chain connects TRBV5-4 to TRBJ2-2; no firm D call. This CDR3 is built from 13 residues. Deletions cut 5 bases from V and 6 bases from J, with 11 bases between. Germline CDR1 reads SGHNT; CDR2 reads YYREEE (reference sequence). CDR3 protein: CASSFASAGELFF. The CDR3 region has the DNA TGTGCCAGCAGTTTTGCCAGTGCCGGGGAGCTGTTTTTT.

This chain links TRBV5-4 with TRBJ2-5; TRBD2 matches 8 bases. The CDR3 has 14 residues. Trimming cost V 7 bases and J 2 bases; bases outside gene matches: 7. Germline V gene sequence: CDR1 SGHNT, CDR2 YYREEE (reference sequence). The CDR3 DNA is TGTGCCAGCTCCCAAAAGCGGGAGCAAGAGACCCAGTACTTC. It specifies CASSQKREQETQYF. Based on the CDR3 plus reference TRBV5-4 and TRBJ2-5, the full variable domain is ETGVTQSPTHLIKTRGQQVTLRCSSQSGHNTVSWYQQALGQGPQFIFQYYREEENGRGNFPPRFSGLQFPNYSSELNVNALELDDSALYLCASSQKREQETQYFGPGTRLLVL.

The chain is built from TRBV30 and TRBJ2-2; 9 bases are a match to TRBD2. Losses at the gene ends were 0 bases for V and 6 bases for J; bases not matched to a gene: 5. Germline V gene lookup returns CDR1 GTSNPN and CDR2 SVGIG (reference sequence). The CDR3 consists of 15 residues. The CDR3 is CAWSVLSGRSGELFF. CDR3 DNA sequence: TGTGCCTGGAGTGTACTGAGCGGGAGGTCCGGGGAGCTGTTTTTT.